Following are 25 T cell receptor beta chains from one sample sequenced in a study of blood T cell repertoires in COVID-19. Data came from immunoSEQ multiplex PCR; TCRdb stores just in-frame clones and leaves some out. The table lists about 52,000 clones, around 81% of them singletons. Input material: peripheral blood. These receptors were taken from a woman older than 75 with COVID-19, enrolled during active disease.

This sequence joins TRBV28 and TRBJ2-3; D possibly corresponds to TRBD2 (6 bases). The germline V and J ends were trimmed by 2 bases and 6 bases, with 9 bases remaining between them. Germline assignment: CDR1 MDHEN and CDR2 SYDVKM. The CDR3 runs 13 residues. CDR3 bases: TGTGCCAGCAGTTTAGGGGGGTGGGATACGCAGTATTTT. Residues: CASSLGGWDTQYF.

The CDR3 DNA reads as TGTGCCAGCTCACCATCACAGGGGGCCGAAAAACTGTTTTTT. This encodes CASSPSQGAEKLFF. The chain joins TRBV18 to TRBJ1-4; 9 bases align to TRBD1. Germline V CDR1 and CDR2: KGHSH, LQKENI. V was pared by 2 bases and J by 8 bases, with 3 bases of the junction left unmatched. CDR3 size: 14 residues.

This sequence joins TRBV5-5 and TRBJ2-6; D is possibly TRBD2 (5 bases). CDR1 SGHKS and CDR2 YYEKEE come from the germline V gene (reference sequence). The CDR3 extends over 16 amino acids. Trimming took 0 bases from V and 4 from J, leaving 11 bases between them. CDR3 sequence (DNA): TGTGCCAGCAGCTTGGAAAGACCGGGAGGGGCCAACGTCCTGACTTTC. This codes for CASSLERPGGANVLTF.

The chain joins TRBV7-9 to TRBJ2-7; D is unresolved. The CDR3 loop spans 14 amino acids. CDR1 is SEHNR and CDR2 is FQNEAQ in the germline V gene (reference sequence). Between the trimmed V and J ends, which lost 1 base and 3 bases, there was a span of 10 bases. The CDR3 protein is CASSLVGLYYEQYF. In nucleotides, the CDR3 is TGTGCCAGCAGCTTAGTGGGCCTCTACTACGAGCAGTACTTC.

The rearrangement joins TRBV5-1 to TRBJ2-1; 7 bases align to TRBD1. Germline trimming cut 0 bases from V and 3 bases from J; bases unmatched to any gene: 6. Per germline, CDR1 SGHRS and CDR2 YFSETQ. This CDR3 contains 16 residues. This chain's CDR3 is CASSLVLQGSYNEQFF. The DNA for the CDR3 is TGCGCCAGCAGCTTGGTGTTACAGGGGAGCTACAATGAGCAGTTCTTC.

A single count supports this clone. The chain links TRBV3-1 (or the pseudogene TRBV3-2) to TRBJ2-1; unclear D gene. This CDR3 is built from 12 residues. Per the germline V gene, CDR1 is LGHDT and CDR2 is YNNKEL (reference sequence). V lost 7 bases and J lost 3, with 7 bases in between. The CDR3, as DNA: TGTGCCAGCACACAGAACTACAATGAGCAGTTCTTC. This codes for CASTQNYNEQFF.

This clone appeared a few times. Here the CDR3 DNA reads TGTGCCAGCAGCCCCCGTGGACTAGCGGGTGTAGAGCAGTACTTC. Translation: CASSPRGLAGVEQYF. The gene calls are TRBV14 and TRBJ2-7; 11 nucleotides align to TRBD2. Germline-derived CDR1 and CDR2 are SGHDN and FVKESK. This CDR3 has 15 residues. Germline trimming cut 4 bases from V and 7 bases from J; bases unmatched to any gene: 9.

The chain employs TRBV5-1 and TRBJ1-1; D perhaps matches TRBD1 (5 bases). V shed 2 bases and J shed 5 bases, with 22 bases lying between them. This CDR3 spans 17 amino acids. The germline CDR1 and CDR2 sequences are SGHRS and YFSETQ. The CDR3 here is CASSFDPGRGLGTEAFF. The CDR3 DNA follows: TGCGCCAGCAGCTTTGACCCGGGACGGGGGTTGGGAACTGAAGCTTTCTTT.

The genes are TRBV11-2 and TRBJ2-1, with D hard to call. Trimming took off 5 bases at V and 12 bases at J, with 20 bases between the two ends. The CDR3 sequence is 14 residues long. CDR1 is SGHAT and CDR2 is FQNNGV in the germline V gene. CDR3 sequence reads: CASSRPLGEVGQFF. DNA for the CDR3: TGTGCCAGCAGCCGACCGCTTGGAGAGGTTGGGCAGTTCTTC.

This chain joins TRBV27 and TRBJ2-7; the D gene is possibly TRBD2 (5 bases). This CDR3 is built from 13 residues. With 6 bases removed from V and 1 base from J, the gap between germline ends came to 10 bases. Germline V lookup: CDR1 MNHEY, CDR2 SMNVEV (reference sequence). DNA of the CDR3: TGTGCCAGCAGCGGACTGAATTCCTACGAGCAGTACTTC. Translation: CASSGLNSYEQYF.

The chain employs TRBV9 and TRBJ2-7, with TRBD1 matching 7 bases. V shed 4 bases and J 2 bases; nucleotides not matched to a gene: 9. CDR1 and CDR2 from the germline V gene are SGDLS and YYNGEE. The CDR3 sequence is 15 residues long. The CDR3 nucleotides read TGTGCCAGCAGCCCAGGGGACAGTAGAACCTACGAGCAGTACTTC. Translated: CASSPGDSRTYEQYF.

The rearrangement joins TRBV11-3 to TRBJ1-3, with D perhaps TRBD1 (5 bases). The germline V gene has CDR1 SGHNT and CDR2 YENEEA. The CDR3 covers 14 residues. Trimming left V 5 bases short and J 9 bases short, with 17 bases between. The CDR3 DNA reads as TGTGCCAGCAGCCGGACACAGAACTCACCCACCATATATTTT. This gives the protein CASSRTQNSPTIYF.

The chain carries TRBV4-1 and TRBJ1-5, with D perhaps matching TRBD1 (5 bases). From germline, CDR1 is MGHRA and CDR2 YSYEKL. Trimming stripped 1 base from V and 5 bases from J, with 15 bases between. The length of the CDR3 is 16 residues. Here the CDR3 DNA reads TGCGCCAGCAGCCAAGTGGGGGGATATGGGGATCAGCCCCAGCATTTT. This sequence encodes CASSQVGGYGDQPQHF.

Here the CDR3 reads CASSPGGRVYEQYF. CDR3 sequence (DNA): TGTGCCAGCTCACCGGGCGGGAGGGTGTACGAGCAGTACTTC. This chain uses TRBV18 with TRBJ2-7; 9 bases align to TRBD2. The germline V gene has CDR1 KGHSH and CDR2 LQKENI. The CDR3 runs to 14 residues. V dropped 3 bases and J dropped 4; count of bases not matched to a gene: 4.

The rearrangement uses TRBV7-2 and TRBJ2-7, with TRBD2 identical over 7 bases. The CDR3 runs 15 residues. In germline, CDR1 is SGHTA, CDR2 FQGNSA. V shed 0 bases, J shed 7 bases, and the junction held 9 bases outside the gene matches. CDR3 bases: TGTGCCAGCAGCTTAGCGGGAGGGGCAACGGGAGAGCAGTACTTC. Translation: CASSLAGGATGEQYF.

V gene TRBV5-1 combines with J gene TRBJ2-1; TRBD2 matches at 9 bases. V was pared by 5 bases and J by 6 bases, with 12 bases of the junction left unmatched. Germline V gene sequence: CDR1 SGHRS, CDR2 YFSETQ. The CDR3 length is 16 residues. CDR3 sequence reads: CASSSDIAGALNEQFF. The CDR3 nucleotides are TGCGCCAGCAGTTCAGACATAGCGGGAGCCCTCAATGAGCAGTTCTTC.

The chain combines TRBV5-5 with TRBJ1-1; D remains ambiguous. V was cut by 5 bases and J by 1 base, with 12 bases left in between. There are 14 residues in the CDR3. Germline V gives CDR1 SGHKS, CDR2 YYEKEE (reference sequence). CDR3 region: CASREASQNTEAFF. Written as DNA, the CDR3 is TGTGCCAGCAGGGAGGCCAGCCAGAACACTGAAGCTTTCTTT.

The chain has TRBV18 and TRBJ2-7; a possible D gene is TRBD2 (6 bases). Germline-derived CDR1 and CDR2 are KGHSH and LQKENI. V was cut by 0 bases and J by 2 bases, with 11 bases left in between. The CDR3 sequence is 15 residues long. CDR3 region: CASSPPLAVTYEQYF. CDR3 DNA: TGTGCCAGCTCACCACCCTTAGCGGTTACCTACGAGCAGTACTTC.

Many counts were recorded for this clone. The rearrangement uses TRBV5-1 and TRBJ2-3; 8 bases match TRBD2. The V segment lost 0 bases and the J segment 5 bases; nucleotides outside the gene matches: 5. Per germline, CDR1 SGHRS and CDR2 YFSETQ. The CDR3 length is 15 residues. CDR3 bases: TGCGCCAGCAGCTTGGCAGCGGGAGACGTAGATACGCAGTATTTT. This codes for CASSLAAGDVDTQYF. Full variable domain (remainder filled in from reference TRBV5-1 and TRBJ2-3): KAGVTQTPRYLIKTRGQQVTLSCSPISGHRSVSWYQQTPGQGLQFLFEYFSETQRNKGNFPGRFSGRQFSNSRSEMNVSTLELGDSALYLCASSLAAGDVDTQYFGPGTRLTVL.

The CDR3 sequence: CTSSRISSGKPDYEQYF. CDR3 DNA: TGCACCAGCAGCCGGATATCTAGCGGGAAACCCGACTACGAGCAGTACTTC. The J gene is TRBJ2-7, the V gene TRBV1; TRBD2, as called in the table, went unchecked against the DNA. TRBV1 is a pseudogene segment. The CDR3 has 17 amino acids.

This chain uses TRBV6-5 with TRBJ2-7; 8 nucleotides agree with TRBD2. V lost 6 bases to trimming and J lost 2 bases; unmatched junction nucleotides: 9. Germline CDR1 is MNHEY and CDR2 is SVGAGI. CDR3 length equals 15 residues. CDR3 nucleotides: TGTGCCAGCAGGCTGGCCACTAGCGGTACCTACGAGCAGTACTTC. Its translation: CASRLATSGTYEQYF.

This CDR3 reads CASSSYGQGSNYGYTF. For the CDR3, the DNA is TGTGCCAGCAGCTCCTACGGACAGGGATCTAACTATGGCTACACCTTC. This sequence joins TRBV7-2 and TRBJ1-2; 8 bases line up with TRBD1. The CDR3 extends over 16 amino acids. J gave up 0 bases and V 4 bases, and 7 bases lay outside the gene matches. CDR1 and CDR2 from the germline V gene are SGHTA and FQGNSA.

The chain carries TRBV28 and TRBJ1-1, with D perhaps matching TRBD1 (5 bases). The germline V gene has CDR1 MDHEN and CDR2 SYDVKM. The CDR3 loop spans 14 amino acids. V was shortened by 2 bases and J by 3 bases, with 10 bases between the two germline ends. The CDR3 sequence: CASSLLQGYTEAFF. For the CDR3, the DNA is TGTGCCAGCAGTTTACTTCAGGGATACACTGAAGCTTTCTTT.

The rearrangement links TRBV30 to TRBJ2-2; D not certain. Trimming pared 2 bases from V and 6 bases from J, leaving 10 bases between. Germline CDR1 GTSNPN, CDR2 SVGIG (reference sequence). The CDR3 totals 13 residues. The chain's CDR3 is CAWSWSRPGELFF. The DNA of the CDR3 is TGTGCCTGGAGTTGGTCGCGTCCCGGGGAGCTGTTTTTT.

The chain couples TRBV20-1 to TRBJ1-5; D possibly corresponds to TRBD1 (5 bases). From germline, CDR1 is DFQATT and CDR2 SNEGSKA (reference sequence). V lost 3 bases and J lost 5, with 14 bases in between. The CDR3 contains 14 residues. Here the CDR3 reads CSASRSGVDQPQHF. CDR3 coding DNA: TGCAGTGCTAGTCGTTCGGGGGTCGATCAGCCCCAGCATTTT.